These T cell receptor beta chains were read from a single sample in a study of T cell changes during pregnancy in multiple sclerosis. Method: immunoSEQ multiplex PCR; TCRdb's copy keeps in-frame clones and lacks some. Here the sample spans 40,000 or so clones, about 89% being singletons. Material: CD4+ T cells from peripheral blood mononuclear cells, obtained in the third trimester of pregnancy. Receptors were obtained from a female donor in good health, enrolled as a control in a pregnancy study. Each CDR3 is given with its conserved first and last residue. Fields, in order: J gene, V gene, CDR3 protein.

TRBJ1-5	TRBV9	CASSPKTDNQPQHF
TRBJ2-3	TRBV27	CASSPGLAGTDTQYF
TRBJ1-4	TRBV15	CATSRLRGRTNEKLFF
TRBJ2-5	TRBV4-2	CASSSGLIEAGKETQYF
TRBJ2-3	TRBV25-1	CASSLAGVADTQYF
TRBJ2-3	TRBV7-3	CASSLAGQEIDTQYF
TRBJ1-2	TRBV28	CASSWPGDYGYTF
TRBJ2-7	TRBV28	CASIPQGAGAYEQYF
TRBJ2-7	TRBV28	CASSFRQRASSYEQYF
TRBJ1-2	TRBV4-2	CASSQARGSGYTF
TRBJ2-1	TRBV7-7	CASSMGLAGDNEQFF
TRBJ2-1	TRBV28	CASSPPGLAYEQFF
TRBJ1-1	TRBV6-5	CASSPPQGKAFF
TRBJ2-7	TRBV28	CASSPPGQGFHEQYF
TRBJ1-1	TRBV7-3	CASSSNQNTEAFF
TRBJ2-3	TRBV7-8	CASSLGRLAGNTDTQYF
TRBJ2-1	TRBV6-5	CASSYSGQGAKNEQFF
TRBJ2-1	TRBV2	CASRPRGRGDEQFF
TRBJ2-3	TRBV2	CASSGQGRIGDTQYF
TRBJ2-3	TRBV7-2	CASSPLGLPDTQYF